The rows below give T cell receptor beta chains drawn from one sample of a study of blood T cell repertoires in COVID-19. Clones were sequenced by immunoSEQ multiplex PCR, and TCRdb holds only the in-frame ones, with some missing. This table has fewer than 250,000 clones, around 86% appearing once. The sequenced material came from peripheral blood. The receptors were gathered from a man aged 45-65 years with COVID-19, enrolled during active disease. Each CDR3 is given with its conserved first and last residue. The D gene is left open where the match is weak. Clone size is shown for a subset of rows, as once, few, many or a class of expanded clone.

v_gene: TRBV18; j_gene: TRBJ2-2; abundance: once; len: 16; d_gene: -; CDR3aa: CASSPGGGANTGELFF; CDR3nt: TGTGCCAGCTCACCAGGAGGGGGCGCAAACACCGGGGAGCTGTTTTTT
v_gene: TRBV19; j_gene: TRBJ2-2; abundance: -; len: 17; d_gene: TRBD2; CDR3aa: CASRLYGLAGAGGELFF; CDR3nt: TGTGCCAGTAGACTCTACGGACTAGCGGGAGCTGGCGGGGAGCTGTTTTTT
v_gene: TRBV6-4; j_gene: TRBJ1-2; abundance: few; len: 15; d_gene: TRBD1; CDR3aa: CASRPGQGADYGYTF; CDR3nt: TGTGCCAGCAGGCCCGGACAGGGGGCGGACTATGGCTACACCTTC
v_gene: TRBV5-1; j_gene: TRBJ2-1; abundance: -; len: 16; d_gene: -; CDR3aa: CASSWGLAASYNEQFF; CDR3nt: TGCGCCAGCAGCTGGGGGCTGGCGGCCTCCTACAATGAGCAGTTCTTC
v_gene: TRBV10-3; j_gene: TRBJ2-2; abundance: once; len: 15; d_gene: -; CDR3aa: CAISGGTTNTGELFF; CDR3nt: TGTGCCATCAGCGGAGGGACCACAAACACCGGGGAGCTGTTTTTT
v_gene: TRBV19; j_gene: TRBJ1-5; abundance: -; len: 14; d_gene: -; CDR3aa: CASSVQGYNQPQHF; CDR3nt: TGTGCCAGTAGTGTACAGGGATACAATCAGCCCCAGCATTTT
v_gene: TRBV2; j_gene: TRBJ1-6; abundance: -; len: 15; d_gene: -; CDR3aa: CASSAERGYNSPLHF; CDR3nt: TGTGCCAGCAGTGCGGAAAGGGGCTATAATTCACCCCTCCACTTT
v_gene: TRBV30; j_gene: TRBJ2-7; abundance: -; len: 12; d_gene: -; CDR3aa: CAWSEQGYEQYF; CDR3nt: TGTGCCTGGAGCGAACAGGGTTACGAGCAGTACTTC
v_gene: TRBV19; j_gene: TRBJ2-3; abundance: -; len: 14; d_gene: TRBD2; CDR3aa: CASKSSGGRDTQYF; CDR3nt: TGTGCCAGTAAATCTAGCGGGGGGCGGGATACGCAGTATTTT
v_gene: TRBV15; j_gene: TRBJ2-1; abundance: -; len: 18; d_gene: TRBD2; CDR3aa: CATSRDLGAGTSYNEQFF; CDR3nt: TGTGCCACCAGCAGAGACCTTGGAGCGGGGACTAGCTACAATGAGCAGTTCTTC
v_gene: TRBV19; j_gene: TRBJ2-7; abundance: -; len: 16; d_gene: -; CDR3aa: CASSIDSGVASYEQYF; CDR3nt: TGTGCCAGTAGTATAGATTCAGGGGTAGCCTCCTACGAGCAGTACTTC
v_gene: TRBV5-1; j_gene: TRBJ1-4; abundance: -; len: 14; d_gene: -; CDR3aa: CASSLAQGNEKLFF; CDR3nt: TGCGCCAGCAGCTTGGCCCAGGGAAATGAAAAACTGTTTTTT
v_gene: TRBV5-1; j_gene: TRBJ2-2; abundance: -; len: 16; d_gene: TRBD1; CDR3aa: CASSLSQGAQSGELFF; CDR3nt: TGCGCCAGCAGCTTGTCTCAGGGGGCGCAGTCTGGGGAGCTGTTTTTT
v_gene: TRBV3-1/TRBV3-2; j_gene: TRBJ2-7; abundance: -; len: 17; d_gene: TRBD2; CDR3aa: CASSQDSWIAGGYEQYF; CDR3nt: TGTGCCAGCAGCCAAGATAGTTGGATAGCGGGGGGCTACGAGCAGTACTTC
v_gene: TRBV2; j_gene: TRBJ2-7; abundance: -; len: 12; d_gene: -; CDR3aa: CASSESDYEQYF; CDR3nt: TGTGCCAGCAGTGAGTCAGACTACGAGCAGTACTTC
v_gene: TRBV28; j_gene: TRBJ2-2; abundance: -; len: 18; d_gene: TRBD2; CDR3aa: CASSPNHSSGGITGELFF; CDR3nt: TGTGCCAGCAGTCCTAATCATTCTAGCGGGGGGATCACCGGGGAGCTGTTTTTT
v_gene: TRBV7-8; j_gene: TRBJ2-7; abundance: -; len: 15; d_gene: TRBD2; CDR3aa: CASSRRLAEKDEQYF; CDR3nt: TGTGCCAGCAGCAGGAGACTAGCGGAAAAAGACGAGCAGTACTTC
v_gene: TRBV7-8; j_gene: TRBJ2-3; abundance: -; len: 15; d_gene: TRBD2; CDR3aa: CASSLGLSSTDTQYF; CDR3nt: TGTGCCAGCAGCTTGGGACTATCTAGCACAGATACGCAGTATTTT
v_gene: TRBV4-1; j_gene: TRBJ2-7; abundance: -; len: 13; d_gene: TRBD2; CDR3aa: CASSLRGDYEQYF; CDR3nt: TGCGCCAGCAGCCTCCGGGGGGACTACGAGCAGTACTTC
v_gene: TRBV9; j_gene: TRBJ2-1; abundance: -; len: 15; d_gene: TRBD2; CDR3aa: CASSVGGGAGNEQFF; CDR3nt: TGTGCCAGCAGCGTAGGCGGGGGGGCCGGAAATGAGCAGTTCTTC
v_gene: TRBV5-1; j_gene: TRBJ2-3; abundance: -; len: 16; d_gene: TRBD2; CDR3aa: CASSLGLAGETDTQYF; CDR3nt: TGCGCCAGCAGCTTGGGGCTAGCGGGAGAAACAGATACGCAGTATTTT
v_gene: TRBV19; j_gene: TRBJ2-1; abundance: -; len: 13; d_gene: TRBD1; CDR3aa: CASSIGTGVEQFF; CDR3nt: TGTGCCAGTAGTATCGGGACAGGAGTTGAGCAGTTCTTC
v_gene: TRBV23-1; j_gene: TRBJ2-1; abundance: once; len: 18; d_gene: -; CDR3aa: CASSQSVKGQLSYNEQFF; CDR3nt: TGCGCCAGCAGTCAATCGGTTAAAGGACAGCTCTCCTACAATGAGCAGTTCTTC
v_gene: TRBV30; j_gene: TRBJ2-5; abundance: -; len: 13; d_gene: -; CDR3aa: CAWARGGEETQYF; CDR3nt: TGTGCCTGGGCGAGGGGGGGCGAAGAGACCCAGTACTTC
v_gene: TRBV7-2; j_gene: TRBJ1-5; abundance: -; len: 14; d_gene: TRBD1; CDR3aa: CASSFARQGQPQHF; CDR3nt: TGTGCCAGCAGCTTCGCCCGACAGGGGCAGCCCCAGCATTTT
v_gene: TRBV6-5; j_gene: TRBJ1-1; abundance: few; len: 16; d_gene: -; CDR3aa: CASSYYRTVMNTEAFF; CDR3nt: TGTGCCAGCAGTTACTATAGGACAGTGATGAACACTGAAGCTTTCTTT
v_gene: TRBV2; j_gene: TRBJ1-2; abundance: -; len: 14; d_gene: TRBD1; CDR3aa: CASSAGQANYGYTF; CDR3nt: TGTGCCAGCAGTGCGGGACAGGCTAACTATGGCTACACCTTC